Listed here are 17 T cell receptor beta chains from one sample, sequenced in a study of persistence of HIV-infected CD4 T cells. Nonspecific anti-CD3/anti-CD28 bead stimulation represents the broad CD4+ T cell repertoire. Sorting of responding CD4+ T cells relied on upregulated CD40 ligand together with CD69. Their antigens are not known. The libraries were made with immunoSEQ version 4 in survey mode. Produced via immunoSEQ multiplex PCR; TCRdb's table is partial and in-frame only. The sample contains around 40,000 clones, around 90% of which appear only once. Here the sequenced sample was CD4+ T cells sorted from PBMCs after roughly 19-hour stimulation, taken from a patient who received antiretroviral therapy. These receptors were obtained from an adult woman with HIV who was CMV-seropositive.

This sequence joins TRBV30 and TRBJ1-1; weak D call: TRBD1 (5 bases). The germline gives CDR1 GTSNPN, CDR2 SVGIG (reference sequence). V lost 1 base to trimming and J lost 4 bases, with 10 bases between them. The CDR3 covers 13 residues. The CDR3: CAWSARAATEAFF. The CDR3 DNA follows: TGTGCCTGGAGTGCCAGGGCCGCCACTGAAGCTTTCTTT.

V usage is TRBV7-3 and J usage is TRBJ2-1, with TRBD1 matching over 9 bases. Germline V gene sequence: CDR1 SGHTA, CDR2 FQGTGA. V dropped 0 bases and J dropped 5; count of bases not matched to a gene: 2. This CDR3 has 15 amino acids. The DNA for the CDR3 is TGTGCCAGCAGCTTAACTTGGACAGGGGACAATGAGCAGTTCTTC. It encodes CASSLTWTGDNEQFF.

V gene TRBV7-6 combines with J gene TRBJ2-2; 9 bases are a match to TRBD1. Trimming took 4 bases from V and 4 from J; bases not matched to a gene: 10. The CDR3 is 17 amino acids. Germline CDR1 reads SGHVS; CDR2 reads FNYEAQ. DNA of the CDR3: TGTGCCAGCAGCTCCTTAGGGACAGGGTTTACCACCGGGGAGCTGTTTTTT. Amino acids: CASSSLGTGFTTGELFF.

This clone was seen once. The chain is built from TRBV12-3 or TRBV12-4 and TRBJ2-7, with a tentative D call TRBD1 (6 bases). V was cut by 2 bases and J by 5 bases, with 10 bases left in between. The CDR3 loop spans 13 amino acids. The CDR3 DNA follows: TGTGCCAGCAGTTTACGCAGGGGCGACGAGCAGTACTTC. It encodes CASSLRRGDEQYF.

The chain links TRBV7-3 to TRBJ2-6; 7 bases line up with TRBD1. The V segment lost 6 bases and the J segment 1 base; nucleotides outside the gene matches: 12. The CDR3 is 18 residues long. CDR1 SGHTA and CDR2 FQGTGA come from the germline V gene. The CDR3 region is CASSESGTALSGANVLTF. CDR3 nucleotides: TGTGCCAGCAGTGAATCCGGGACAGCCTTATCTGGGGCCAACGTCCTGACTTTC.

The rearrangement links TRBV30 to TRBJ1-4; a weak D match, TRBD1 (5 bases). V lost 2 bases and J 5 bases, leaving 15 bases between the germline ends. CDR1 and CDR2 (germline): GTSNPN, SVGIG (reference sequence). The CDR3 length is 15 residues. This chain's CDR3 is CAWSSTGRPNEKLFF. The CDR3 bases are TGTGCCTGGAGTTCCACGGGACGGCCGAATGAAAAACTGTTTTTT.

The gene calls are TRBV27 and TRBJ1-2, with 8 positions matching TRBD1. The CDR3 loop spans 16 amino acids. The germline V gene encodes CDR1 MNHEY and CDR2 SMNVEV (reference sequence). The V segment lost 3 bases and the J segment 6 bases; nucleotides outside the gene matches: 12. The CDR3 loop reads CASSFLGFEDRDGYTF. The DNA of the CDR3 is TGTGCCAGCAGTTTCTTGGGGTTTGAGGACAGGGATGGCTACACCTTC.

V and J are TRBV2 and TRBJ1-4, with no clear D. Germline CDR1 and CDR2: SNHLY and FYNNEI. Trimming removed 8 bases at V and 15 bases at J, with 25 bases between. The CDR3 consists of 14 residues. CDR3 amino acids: CASCRTVSVGDVFF. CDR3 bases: TGTGCCAGCTGCCGGACGGTCAGTGTTGGGGATGTGTTTTTT.

The CDR3 nucleotides read TGCAGTGCTAGTAGCCCGGGTCTAGCGGGGTACAATGAGCAGTTCTTC. It codes for CSASSPGLAGYNEQFF. The chain carries TRBV20-1 and TRBJ2-1; 9 nucleotides match TRBD2. V lost 3 bases, J lost 4 bases, and 10 bases stayed unmatched. In germline, CDR1 is DFQATT, CDR2 SNEGSKA (reference sequence). The CDR3 covers 16 residues.

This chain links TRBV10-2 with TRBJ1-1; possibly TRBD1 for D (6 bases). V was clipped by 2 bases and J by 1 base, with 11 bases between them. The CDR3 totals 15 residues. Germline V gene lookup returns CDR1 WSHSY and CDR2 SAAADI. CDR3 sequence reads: CASSEPIGGNTEAFF. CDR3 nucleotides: TGCGCCAGCAGTGAGCCCATAGGGGGGAACACTGAAGCTTTCTTT.

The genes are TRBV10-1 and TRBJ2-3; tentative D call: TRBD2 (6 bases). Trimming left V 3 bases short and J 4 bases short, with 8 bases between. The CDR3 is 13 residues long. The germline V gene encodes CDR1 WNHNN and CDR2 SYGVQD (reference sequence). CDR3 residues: CASSEIAADTQYF. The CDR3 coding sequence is TGCGCCAGCAGTGAAATAGCGGCAGATACGCAGTATTTT.

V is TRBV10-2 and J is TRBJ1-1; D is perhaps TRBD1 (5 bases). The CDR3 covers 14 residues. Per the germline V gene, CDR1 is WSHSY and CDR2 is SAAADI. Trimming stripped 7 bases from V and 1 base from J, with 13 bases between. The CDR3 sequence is CASNVPGPNTEAFF. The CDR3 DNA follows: TGCGCCAGCAATGTACCGGGACCGAACACTGAAGCTTTCTTT.

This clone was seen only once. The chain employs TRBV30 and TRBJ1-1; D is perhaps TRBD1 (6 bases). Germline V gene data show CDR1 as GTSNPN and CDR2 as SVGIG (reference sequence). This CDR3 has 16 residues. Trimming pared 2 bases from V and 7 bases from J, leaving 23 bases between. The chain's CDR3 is CAWSRGRGGEPDEAFF. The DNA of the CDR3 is TGTGCCTGGAGTCGGGGCAGGGGAGGTGAGCCCGATGAAGCTTTCTTT. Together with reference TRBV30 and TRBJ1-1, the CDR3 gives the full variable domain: SQTIHQWPATLVQPVGSPLSLECTVEGTSNPNLYWYRQAAGRGLQLLFYSVGIGQISSEVPQNLSASRPQDRQFILSSKKLLLSDSGFYLCAWSRGRGGEPDEAFFGQGTRLTVV.

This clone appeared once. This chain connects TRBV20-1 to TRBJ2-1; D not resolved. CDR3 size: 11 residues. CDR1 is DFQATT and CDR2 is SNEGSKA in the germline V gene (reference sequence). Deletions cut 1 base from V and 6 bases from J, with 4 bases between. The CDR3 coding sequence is TGCAGTGCTAGAGGAGGCAATGAGCAGTTCTTC. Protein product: CSARGGNEQFF.

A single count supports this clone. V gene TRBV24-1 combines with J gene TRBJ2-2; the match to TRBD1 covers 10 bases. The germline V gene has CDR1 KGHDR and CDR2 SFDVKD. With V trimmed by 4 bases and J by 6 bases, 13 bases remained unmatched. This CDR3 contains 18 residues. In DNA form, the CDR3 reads TGTGCCACCAGTGACCCGACAGGGGGCGCAGGTATCGCCGGGGAGCTGTTTTTT. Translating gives CATSDPTGGAGIAGELFF.

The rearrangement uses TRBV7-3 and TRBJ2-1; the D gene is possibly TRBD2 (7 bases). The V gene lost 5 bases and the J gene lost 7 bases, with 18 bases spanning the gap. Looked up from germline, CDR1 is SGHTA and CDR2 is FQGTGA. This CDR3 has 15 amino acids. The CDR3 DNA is TGTGCCAGCAGCCCGAGGGGGGGCGCCGGTAATGAGCAGTTCTTC. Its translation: CASSPRGGAGNEQFF.

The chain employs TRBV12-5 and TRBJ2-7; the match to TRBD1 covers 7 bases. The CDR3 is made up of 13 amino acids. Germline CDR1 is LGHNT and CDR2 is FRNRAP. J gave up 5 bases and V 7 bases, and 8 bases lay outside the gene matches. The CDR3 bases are TGTGCTAGTGCCCGGGACAGCCGAGACGAGCAGTACGTC. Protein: CASARDSRDEQYV.